Following are 11 T cell receptor beta chains from one sample sequenced in a study of neoadjuvant nivolumab and ipilimumab in lung cancer. Using immunoSEQ multiplex PCR, the repertoire was profiled, and TCRdb retains in-frame clones only, with some absent. The sample contains 5,500 to 8,500 clones, roughly three quarters of which appear only once. The starting material was tumor tissue, obtained after neoadjuvant nivolumab, alone or with ipilimumab, at or shortly before surgery. The receptor set was obtained from an adult with non-small cell lung cancer.

In DNA form, the CDR3 reads TGTGCCAGCAGTTGGACAGGGAAAGATACGCAGTATTTT. Translated, it gives CASSWTGKDTQYF. The rearrangement uses TRBV27 and TRBJ2-3; 8 bases align to TRBD1. CDR1 MNHEY and CDR2 SMNVEV come from the germline V gene (reference sequence). This CDR3 region has 13 residues. V was clipped by 4 bases and J by 5 bases; unmatched bases: 2.

The J gene is TRBJ2-5, the V gene TRBV18; D possibly uses TRBD1 or TRBD2 (5 bases each). The V end lost 3 bases, the J end lost 1 base, and 12 bases lay between the germline ends. This CDR3 has 15 residues. Germline assignment: CDR1 KGHSH and CDR2 LQKENI. For the CDR3, the DNA is TGTGCCAGCTCACCCGACAGTGGACTCCAAGAGACCCAGTACTTC. It translates to CASSPDSGLQETQYF.

The chain employs TRBV28 and TRBJ1-1, with no clear D. From germline, CDR1 is MDHEN and CDR2 SYDVKM. Trimming took 5 bases from V and 8 from J, leaving 9 bases between them. The CDR3 loop spans 11 amino acids. The CDR3 sequence: CASSVETEAFF. CDR3 sequence (DNA): TGTGCCAGCAGTGTAGAAACAGAAGCTTTCTTT.

The rearrangement joins TRBV28 to TRBJ2-5; D might be TRBD2 (5 bases). Germline V gene sequence: CDR1 MDHEN, CDR2 SYDVKM. Trimming left V 4 bases short and J 2 bases short, with 14 bases between. The CDR3 consists of 15 residues. Here the CDR3 reads CASSSLTSSQETQYF. CDR3 DNA sequence: TGTGCCAGCAGTTCGCTAACTAGTTCACAAGAGACCCAGTACTTC.

This rearrangement joins TRBV5-1 to TRBJ1-1, with D maybe TRBD1 (5 bases). The CDR3 covers 16 residues. Germline CDR1 is SGHRS and CDR2 is YFSETQ. Trimming removed 4 bases from V and 4 bases from J, with 20 bases in between. CDR3 residues: CASSLRGSLGVTEAFF. The CDR3 DNA follows: TGCGCCAGCAGCCTAAGGGGCAGCCTCGGGGTCACTGAAGCTTTCTTT.

The chain links TRBV9 to TRBJ2-7, with D tentatively TRBD2 (7 bases). V was clipped by 4 bases and J by 2 bases, with 10 bases between them. CDR3 length: 13 residues. Germline V gives CDR1 SGDLS, CDR2 YYNGEE. CDR3 region: CASSSGDTYEQYF. The DNA for the CDR3 is TGTGCCAGCAGCAGCGGGGACACCTACGAGCAGTACTTC.

The chain links TRBV4-1 to TRBJ2-1; possibly TRBD1 or TRBD2 for D (6 bases each). Germline V gives CDR1 MGHRA, CDR2 YSYEKL. V was clipped by 1 base and J by 2 bases, with 9 bases between them. This CDR3 comprises 15 residues. CDR3 region: CASSQVGGTYNEQFF. The CDR3 DNA reads TGCGCCAGCAGCCAAGTCGGGGGCACCTACAATGAGCAGTTCTTC.

V is TRBV7-8 and J is TRBJ2-5, with unresolved D. V lost 1 base and J lost 4, with 10 bases in between. The CDR3 has 14 amino acids. Germline lookup yields CDR1 SGHVS and CDR2 FQNEAQ. In nucleotides, the CDR3 is TGTGCCAGCAGCTTAGTAACCGGAAGAGAGACCCAGTACTTC. This sequence encodes CASSLVTGRETQYF.

This clone was seen more than once but under ten times. This sequence joins TRBV7-3 and TRBJ1-1; 7 bases fit TRBD1. The V gene's germline CDR1 is SGHTA and CDR2 FQGTGA. This CDR3 region has 14 residues. The V segment lost 5 bases and the J segment 1 base; nucleotides outside the gene matches: 4. The DNA of the CDR3 is TGTGCCAGCAGCCCCCCAGGGGGGAACACTGAAGCTTTCTTT. It codes for CASSPPGGNTEAFF. The complete variable domain, with remaining parts taken from reference TRBV7-3 and TRBJ1-1, reads GAGVSQTPSNKVTEKGKYVELRCDPISGHTALYWYRQSLGQGPEFLIYFQGTGAADDSGLPNDRFFAVRPEGSVSTLKIQRTERGDSAVYLCASSPPGGNTEAFFGQGTRLTVV.

Only one count was recorded for this clone. V gene TRBV14 combines with J gene TRBJ2-7; D is perhaps TRBD2 (6 bases). Germline values: CDR1 SGHDN, CDR2 FVKESK. V shed 3 bases and J shed 0 bases, with 15 bases lying between them. The CDR3 spans 16 residues. The CDR3: CASSHLGGLSSYEQYF. CDR3 DNA sequence: TGTGCCAGCAGCCACCTCGGGGGACTTAGCTCCTACGAGCAGTACTTC. The full variable domain, its missing parts supplied by reference TRBV14 and TRBJ2-7, is EAGVTQFPSHSVIEKGQTVTLRCDPISGHDNLYWYRRVMGKEIKFLLHFVKESKQDESGMPNNRFLAERTGGTYSTLKVQPAELEDSGVYFCASSHLGGLSSYEQYFGPGTRLTVT.

As DNA, the CDR3 is TGTGCCAGCAGCTTAACGGGCGGAAACAATGAGCAGTTCTTC. Translation: CASSLTGGNNEQFF. This sequence joins TRBV7-3 and TRBJ2-1; D not certain. Trimming stripped 0 bases from V and 5 bases from J, with 8 bases between. The germline CDR1 and CDR2 sequences are SGHTA and FQGTGA. CDR3 length: 14 residues.